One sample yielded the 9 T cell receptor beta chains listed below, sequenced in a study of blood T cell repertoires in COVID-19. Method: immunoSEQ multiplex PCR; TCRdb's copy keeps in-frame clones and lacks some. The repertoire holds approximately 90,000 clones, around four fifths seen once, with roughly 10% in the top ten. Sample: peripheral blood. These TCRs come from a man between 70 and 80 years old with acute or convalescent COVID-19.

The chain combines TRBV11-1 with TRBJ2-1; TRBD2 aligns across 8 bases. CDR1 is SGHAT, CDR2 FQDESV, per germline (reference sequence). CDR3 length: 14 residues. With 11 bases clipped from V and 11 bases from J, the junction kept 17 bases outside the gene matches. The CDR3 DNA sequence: TGTGCCTCCCTGGGTAGAAGCGGGGGCGGTAAGCAGTTCTTC. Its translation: CASLGRSGGGKQFF.

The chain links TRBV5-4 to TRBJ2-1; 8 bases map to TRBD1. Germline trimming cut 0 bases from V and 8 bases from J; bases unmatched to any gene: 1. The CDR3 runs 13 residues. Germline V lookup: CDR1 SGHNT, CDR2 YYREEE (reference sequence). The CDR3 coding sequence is TGTGCCAGCAGCTTGGCAGGGGGCCATGAGCAGTTCTTC. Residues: CASSLAGGHEQFF.

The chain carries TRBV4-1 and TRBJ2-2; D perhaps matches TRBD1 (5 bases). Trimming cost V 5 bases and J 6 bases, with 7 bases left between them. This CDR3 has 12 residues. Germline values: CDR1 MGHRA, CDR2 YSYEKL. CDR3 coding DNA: TGCGCCAGCAGCGGACATCCCGGGGAGCTGTTTTTT. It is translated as CASSGHPGELFF.

This CDR3 is CASGLTSGANVLTF. As DNA, the CDR3 is TGCGCCAGCGGGCTTACCTCTGGGGCCAACGTCCTGACTTTC. This chain links TRBV5-1 with TRBJ2-6; D ambiguous. The CDR3 contains 14 residues. V was pared by 7 bases and J by 0 bases, with 8 bases between. CDR1 and CDR2 (germline): SGHRS, YFSETQ.

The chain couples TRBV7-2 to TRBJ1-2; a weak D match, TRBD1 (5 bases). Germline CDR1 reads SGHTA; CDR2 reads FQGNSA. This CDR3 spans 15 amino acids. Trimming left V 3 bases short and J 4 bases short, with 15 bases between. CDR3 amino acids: CASSFGTGGLYGYTF. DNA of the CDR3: TGTGCCAGCAGCTTTGGGACGGGAGGCCTCTATGGCTACACCTTC.

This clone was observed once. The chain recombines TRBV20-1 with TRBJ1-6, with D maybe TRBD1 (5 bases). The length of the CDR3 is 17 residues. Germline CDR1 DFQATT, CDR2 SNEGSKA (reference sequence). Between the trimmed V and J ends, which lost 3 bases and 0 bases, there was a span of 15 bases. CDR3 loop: CSASVVGDSSYNSPLHF. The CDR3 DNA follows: TGCAGTGCTAGTGTGGTGGGTGACAGCTCCTATAATTCACCCCTCCACTTT.

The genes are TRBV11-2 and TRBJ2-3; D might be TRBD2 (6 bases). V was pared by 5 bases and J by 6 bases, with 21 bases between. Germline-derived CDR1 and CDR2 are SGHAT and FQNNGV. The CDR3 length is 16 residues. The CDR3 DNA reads TGTGCCAGCAGCCCATCCCTGGCGGGGCCCTCGGATACGCAGTATTTT. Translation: CASSPSLAGPSDTQYF. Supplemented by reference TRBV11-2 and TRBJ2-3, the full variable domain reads EAGVAQSPRYKIIEKRQSVAFWCNPISGHATLYWYQQILGQGPKLLIQFQNNGVVDDSQLPKDRFSAERLKGVDSTLKIQPAKLEDSAVYLCASSPSLAGPSDTQYFGPGTRLTVL.

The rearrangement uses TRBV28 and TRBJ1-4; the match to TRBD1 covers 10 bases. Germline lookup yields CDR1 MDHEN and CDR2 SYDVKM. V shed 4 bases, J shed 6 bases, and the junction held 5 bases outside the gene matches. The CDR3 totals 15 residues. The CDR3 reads CASSYSGQGYEKLFF. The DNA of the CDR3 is TGTGCCAGCAGTTATTCGGGACAGGGGTATGAAAAACTGTTTTTT. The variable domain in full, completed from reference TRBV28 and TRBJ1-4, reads DVKVTQSSRYLVKRTGEKVFLECVQDMDHENMFWYRQDPGLGLRLIYFSYDVKMKEKGDIPEGYSVSREKKERFSLILESASTNQTSMYLCASSYSGQGYEKLFFGSGTQLSVL.

The CDR3 protein is CASTGTGVLGTQYF. CDR3 nucleotide sequence: TGTGCCAGCACCGGGACAGGGGTTCTAGGTACGCAGTATTTT. The chain employs TRBV2 and TRBJ2-3; 10 bases align to TRBD1. CDR1 and CDR2 from the germline V gene are SNHLY and FYNNEI. The CDR3 is made up of 14 amino acids. V lost 7 bases to trimming and J lost 8 bases; unmatched junction nucleotides: 9.